This TCR beta chain was captured in a study of blood T cell repertoires in COVID-19. Background on the study: Sites across the United States, Italy and Spain contributed samples from acute and convalescent COVID-19. Sources were T cells, B-cell-depleted T cells, or PBMCs; the material itself was cDNA or gDNA.

V lost 5 bases, J lost 2 bases, and 3 bases stayed unmatched. Germline CDR1 SNHLY, CDR2 FYNNEI. The CDR3 is made up of 16 amino acids. TCRdb's table, derived via immunoSEQ multiplex PCR, lists solely in-frame clones and lacks some. The sample has roughly 150,000 clones, about 87% seen once. The TCR was taken from a human donor in a cohort sampled during active COVID-19. The rearrangement joins TRBV2 to TRBJ2-1; 13 nucleotides agree with TRBD2. Sequencing was done on a sample of peripheral blood. The CDR3: CASSKGLAGAYNEQFF. CDR3 sequence (DNA): TGTGCCAGCAGTAAAGGACTAGCGGGGGCCTACAATGAGCAGTTCTTC.